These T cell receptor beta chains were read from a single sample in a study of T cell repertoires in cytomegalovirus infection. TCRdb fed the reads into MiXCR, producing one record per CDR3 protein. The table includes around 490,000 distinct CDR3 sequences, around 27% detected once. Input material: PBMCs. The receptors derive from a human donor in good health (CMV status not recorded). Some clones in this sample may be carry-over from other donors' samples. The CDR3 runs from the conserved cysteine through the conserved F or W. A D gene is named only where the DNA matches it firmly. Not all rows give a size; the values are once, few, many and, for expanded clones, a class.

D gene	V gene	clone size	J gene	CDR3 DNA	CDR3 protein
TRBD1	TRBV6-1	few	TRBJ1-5	TGTGCCAGCAGCTTAGACAGGGGATGGAACAATCAGCCCCAGCATTTT	CASSLDRGWNNQPQHF
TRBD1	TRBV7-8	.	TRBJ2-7	TGTGCCAGCAGCCCGAGCTTGGGACAGGGTACCGAGCAGTACTTC	CASSPSLGQGTEQYF
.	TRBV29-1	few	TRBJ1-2	TGCAGCGTCGGGCGGGACCTTAACTATGGCTACACCTTC	CSVGRDLNYGYTF
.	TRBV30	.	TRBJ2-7	TGTGCCTGGAGTAGGGCTAGCGTCTCCTACGAGCAGTACTTC	CAWSRASVSYEQYF
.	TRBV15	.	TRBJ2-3	TGTGCCACCAGCGAGACAGGCGGTAGTCGCACAGATACGCAGTATTTT	CATSETGGSRTDTQYF
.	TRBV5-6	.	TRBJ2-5	TGTGCCAGCAGCTTGGACAGGGTGGAAGAGACCCAGTACTTC	CASSLDRVEETQYF
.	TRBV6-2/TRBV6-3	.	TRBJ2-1	TGTGCCAGCAGTTACTCGGCGGGCGGGCTGTTCTTC	CASSYSAGGLFF
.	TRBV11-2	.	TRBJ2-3	TGTGCCAGCAGCGCGGGCGGACTACGGACAGATACGCAGTATTTT	CASSAGGLRTDTQYF
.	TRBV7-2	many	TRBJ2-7	TGTGCCAGCAGCTTAGGGCAGGTGTTTTACGAGCAGTACTTC	CASSLGQVFYEQYF
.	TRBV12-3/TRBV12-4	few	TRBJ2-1	TGTGCCAGCAGTTTAGACGCCCTGGGGTACAATGAGCAGTTCTTC	CASSLDALGYNEQFF
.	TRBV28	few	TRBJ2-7	TGTGCCAGCAGTCCGCCTGGAGGGGGCGGCGAGCAGTACTTC	CASSPPGGGGEQYF
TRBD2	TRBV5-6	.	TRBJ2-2	TGTGCCAGCAGCGGGACTAGCGGGAGAGGGGAGCTGTTTTTT	CASSGTSGRGELFF
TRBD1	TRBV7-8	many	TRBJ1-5	TGTGCCAGCAGCTTAGGTAGTTACAGGGGGGTCCAGCCCCAGCATTTT	CASSLGSYRGVQPQHF
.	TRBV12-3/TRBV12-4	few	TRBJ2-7	TGTGCCAGCAGTTTACTGGGGGGCCCGACCTACGAGCAGTACTTC	CASSLLGGPTYEQYF
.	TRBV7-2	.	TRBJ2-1	TGTGCCAGCAGCCCCAGGGTGGGCGAGAGACAGTTCTTC	CASSPRVGERQFF
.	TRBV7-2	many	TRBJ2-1	TGTGCCAGCAGGCCCTTAGGGGCGGGTGAGCAGTTCTTC	CASRPLGAGEQFF
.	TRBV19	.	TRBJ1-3	TGTGCCAGTAGTATGGTTATCAACTCTGGAAACACCATATATTTT	CASSMVINSGNTIYF
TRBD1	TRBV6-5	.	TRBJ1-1	TGTGCCAGCAGTTATACCGGGACAGGGTCGTTTTTGACTGAAGCTTTCTTT	CASSYTGTGSFLTEAFF
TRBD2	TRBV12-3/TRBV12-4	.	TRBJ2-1	TGTGCCAGCACCGACAATAGCGGGAGCTTTTATGAGCAGTTCTTC	CASTDNSGSFYEQFF
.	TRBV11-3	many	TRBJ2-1	TGTGCCAGCAGCTTAGGACTAGCCTACAATGAGCAGTTCTTC	CASSLGLAYNEQFF
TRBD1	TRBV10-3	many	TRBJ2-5	TGTGCCATCAGTGACGAGGGACAGGGGGTTCAAGAGACCCAGTACTTC	CAISDEGQGVQETQYF
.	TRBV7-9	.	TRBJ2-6	TGTGCCAGCAGCCCTAGGGGGGTTGGGGCCAACGTCCTGACTTTC	CASSPRGVGANVLTF
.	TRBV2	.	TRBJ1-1	TGTGCCAGCAGTGAGGGGCAGGGGATTGAAGCTTTCTTT	CASSEGQGIEAFF
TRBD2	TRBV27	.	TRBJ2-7	TGTGCCAGCAGTTTACTAGCGGGAACTTACGCCTACGAGCAGTACTTC	CASSLLAGTYAYEQYF
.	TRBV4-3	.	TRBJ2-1	TGCGCCAGCAGCCAAGAGGGCCAGTTTCCCAATGAGCAGTTCTTC	CASSQEGQFPNEQFF
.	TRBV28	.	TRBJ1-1	TGTGCCAGCAGCCGGGGGGCCCCCCGTTCGGGCACTGAAGCTTTCTTT	CASSRGAPRSGTEAFF